These 28 T cell receptor beta chains originate from one sample sequenced in a study of blood T cell repertoires in COVID-19. The data were produced by immunoSEQ multiplex PCR, yet TCRdb's version contains in-frame clones alone and is incomplete. The repertoire consists of around 86,000 clones, with less than 85% occurring once and the leading ten covering roughly 37%. Material for sequencing was peripheral blood. Every receptor here comes from a man older than 75 with acute or convalescent COVID-19.

The CDR3 nucleotides are TGTGCCAGCAGCCCACTACTAGCGGCACCCAAAAACATTCAGTACTTC. It codes for CASSPLLAAPKNIQYF. This chain connects TRBV5-6 to TRBJ2-4, with TRBD2 identical over 8 bases. V dropped 4 bases and J dropped 2; count of bases not matched to a gene: 8. The CDR3 covers 16 residues. Looked up from germline, CDR1 is SGHDT and CDR2 is YYEEEE.

Only one count was recorded for this clone. The chain combines TRBV20-1 with TRBJ1-6; no reliable D call. From germline, CDR1 is DFQATT and CDR2 SNEGSKA (reference sequence). The CDR3 is 15 residues long. V was pared by 3 bases and J by 0 bases, with 9 bases between. CDR3 in DNA: TGCAGTGCTAGTGCACCGAGCTCCTATAATTCACCCCTCCACTTT. This encodes CSASAPSSYNSPLHF.

The gene calls are TRBV6-5 and TRBJ1-6; possibly TRBD1 for D (6 bases). Trimming stripped 8 bases from V and 7 bases from J, with 15 bases between. This CDR3 has 14 amino acids. The germline CDR1 and CDR2 sequences are MNHEY and SVGAGI. The CDR3 sequence is CASYPGGGNSPLHF. CDR3 sequence (DNA): TGTGCCAGCTACCCGGGGGGGGGCAATTCACCCCTCCACTTT.

The J gene is TRBJ2-7, the V gene TRBV7-9, with 7 bases aligning to TRBD2. V gave up 8 bases and J gave up 3 bases; unmatched junction bases: 10. Germline values: CDR1 SEHNR, CDR2 FQNEAQ (reference sequence). This CDR3 spans 14 amino acids. The CDR3 is CASVGGSPIYEQYF. As DNA, the CDR3 is TGTGCCAGCGTGGGGGGGTCCCCAATCTACGAGCAGTACTTC.

The chain employs TRBV5-1 and TRBJ1-5; TRBD1 might be the D (5 bases). Germline values: CDR1 SGHRS, CDR2 YFSETQ. V lost 4 bases and J 7 bases, leaving 12 bases between the germline ends. The CDR3 is 13 amino acids. CDR3 sequence reads: CASSVRVGQPQHF. The CDR3 DNA reads as TGCGCCAGCAGCGTCAGGGTCGGCCAGCCCCAGCATTTT.

This clone appeared a few times. This chain links TRBV7-9 with TRBJ1-4; D might be TRBD1 (6 bases). V gave up 5 bases and J gave up 1 base, with 8 bases separating them. This CDR3 has 14 amino acids. CDR1 SEHNR and CDR2 FQNEAQ come from the germline V gene (reference sequence). The CDR3 loop reads CASSPTGTNEKLFF. The CDR3 DNA follows: TGTGCCAGCAGCCCGACAGGAACTAATGAAAAACTGTTTTTT.

The chain recombines TRBV7-6 with TRBJ2-1, with TRBD2 identical over 7 bases. This CDR3 contains 15 residues. Losses at the gene ends were 5 bases for V and 7 bases for J; bases not matched to a gene: 11. Germline V CDR1 and CDR2: SGHVS, FNYEAQ. The CDR3 protein is CASSPDGTTINEQFF. CDR3 DNA: TGTGCCAGCAGCCCCGACGGGACTACCATAAATGAGCAGTTCTTC.

The rearrangement links TRBV18 to TRBJ2-7, with 8 bases identical to TRBD1. The CDR3 is 15 amino acids. V lost 1 base, J lost 3 bases, and 5 bases stayed unmatched. The germline V gene has CDR1 KGHSH and CDR2 LQKENI. The CDR3 sequence: CASSPLPGGDYEQYF. CDR3 nucleotides: TGTGCCAGCTCACCACTGCCAGGGGGCGACTACGAGCAGTACTTC. The variable domain in full, completed from reference TRBV18 and TRBJ2-7, reads NAGVMQNPRHLVRRRGQEARLRCSPMKGHSHVYWYRQLPEEGLKFMVYLQKENIIDESGMPKERFSAEFPKEGPSILRIQQVVRGDSAAYFCASSPLPGGDYEQYFGPGTRLTVT.

This clone has a count of ten or more. The gene calls are TRBV7-9 and TRBJ2-1, with 7 nucleotides matching TRBD2. Trimming cost V 5 bases and J 4 bases; bases outside gene matches: 8. This CDR3 spans 15 amino acids. Germline lookup yields CDR1 SEHNR and CDR2 FQNEAQ (reference sequence). This chain's CDR3 is CASSPGRSRYNEQFF. The CDR3 DNA reads TGTGCCAGCAGCCCCGGGAGGTCGAGGTACAATGAGCAGTTCTTC. Complete variable domain (other parts from reference TRBV7-9 and TRBJ2-1): DTGVSQNPRHKITKRGQNVTFRCDPISEHNRLYWYRQTLGQGPEFLTYFQNEAQLEKSRLLSDRFSAERPKGSFSTLEIQRTEQGDSAMYLCASSPGRSRYNEQFFGPGTRLTVL.

The chain links TRBV29-1 to TRBJ1-1, with TRBD1 matching over 12 bases. Germline V CDR1 and CDR2: SQVTM, ANQGSEA. With 6 bases clipped from V and 2 bases from J, the junction kept 1 base outside the gene matches. CDR3 length equals 13 residues. The CDR3 coding sequence is TGCAGCGTAGGGACAGGGGGCAACACTGAAGCTTTCTTT. Its translation: CSVGTGGNTEAFF.

In its sample, this clone was seen a few times. Written as DNA, the CDR3 is TGTGCCAGTAGCCATGGACAGGGCGGGAGTTCACCCCTCCACTTT. It codes for CASSHGQGGSSPLHF. The chain couples TRBV19 to TRBJ1-6, with 8 bases identical to TRBD1. CDR3 length: 15 amino acids. The J segment lost 9 bases and the V segment lost 6 bases, leaving 10 bases of the junction unmatched. The V gene's germline CDR1 is LNHDA and CDR2 SQIVND (reference sequence).

The V and J genes are TRBV7-4 and TRBJ2-7; 9 bases match TRBD1. Germline CDR1 SGHVT, CDR2 SQSDAQ. Unmatched junction bases numbered 7, after V lost 4 bases and J lost 0 bases. The CDR3 is 16 residues long. This CDR3 reads CASSSNRGPVSYEQYF. As DNA, the CDR3 is TGTGCCAGCAGCTCTAACAGGGGGCCCGTCTCCTACGAGCAGTACTTC.

This chain connects TRBV28 to TRBJ1-4; possible D gene TRBD1, 6 bases. V was cut by 6 bases and J by 0 bases, with 11 bases left in between. The CDR3 has 15 amino acids. Germline CDR1 reads MDHEN; CDR2 reads SYDVKM. CDR3 DNA sequence: TGTGCCAGCAGCTTCCAGGGGACAACTAATGAAAAACTGTTTTTT. It encodes CASSFQGTTNEKLFF. The entire variable domain, with the rest obtained from reference TRBV28 and TRBJ1-4, is as follows: DVKVTQSSRYLVKRTGEKVFLECVQDMDHENMFWYRQDPGLGLRLIYFSYDVKMKEKGDIPEGYSVSREKKERFSLILESASTNQTSMYLCASSFQGTTNEKLFFGSGTQLSVL.

This clone appeared a single time. The V and J genes are TRBV7-3 and TRBJ2-3; D is undetermined. Germline V gene sequence: CDR1 SGHTA, CDR2 FQGTGA. The V end lost 1 base, the J end lost 2 bases, and 13 bases lay between the germline ends. CDR3 length: 16 residues. The CDR3 is CASSLSGGFTTDTQYF. The CDR3 DNA sequence: TGTGCCAGCAGCTTAAGTGGCGGTTTTACCACAGATACGCAGTATTTT.

The V gene is TRBV7-2, the J gene TRBJ1-4; 10 bases agree with TRBD1. In germline, CDR1 is SGHTA, CDR2 FQGNSA. The CDR3 loop spans 14 amino acids. Trimming at V came to 5 bases and at J to 6 bases, leaving 3 bases not matched to a gene. CDR3 loop: CASSQGTGDEKLFF. The CDR3, as DNA: TGTGCCAGCAGCCAGGGGACAGGGGATGAAAAACTGTTTTTT.

The chain links TRBV5-4 to TRBJ2-2; 10 bases agree with TRBD2. The J segment lost 6 bases and the V segment lost 2 bases, leaving 7 bases of the junction unmatched. CDR3 length: 16 residues. In germline, CDR1 is SGHNT, CDR2 YYREEE (reference sequence). The DNA for the CDR3 is TGTGCCAGCAGCTTAGGGCTAGCGGGAGTAGCCGGGGAGCTGTTTTTT. Translating gives CASSLGLAGVAGELFF.

The V call is TRBV6-5, the J call TRBJ1-2, with 8 bases fitting TRBD1. The trim removed 6 bases at V and 7 bases at J, leaving 4 bases unmatched. CDR1 and CDR2 (germline): MNHEY, SVGAGI. The CDR3 spans 12 residues. CDR3 DNA: TGTGCCAGCAGCACAGGGGGTACTGGCTACACCTTC. This encodes CASSTGGTGYTF.

This clone was seen only once. V usage is TRBV7-8 and J usage is TRBJ1-1; TRBD1 agrees at 7 bases. Germline lookup yields CDR1 SGHVS and CDR2 FQNEAQ. The ends lost 4 bases at V and 1 base at J; junction bases unmatched: 12. CDR3 size: 17 residues. CDR3 coding DNA: TGTGCCAGCAGCTCCTTTAGGTGGACAGGTCCGAACACTGAAGCTTTCTTT. This sequence encodes CASSSFRWTGPNTEAFF.

The V call is TRBV9, the J call TRBJ2-1, with TRBD1 as a possible D gene (6 bases). CDR1 SGDLS and CDR2 YYNGEE come from the germline V gene. The ends were cut back, 7 bases at V and 3 bases at J, with 8 bases in the middle. The CDR3 has 12 residues. Written as DNA, the CDR3 is TGTGCCAGCCAGACAGGCTACAATGAGCAGTTCTTC. Residues: CASQTGYNEQFF.

This clone was seen just once. This chain connects TRBV24-1 to TRBJ1-2; D possibly corresponds to TRBD1 (6 bases). Per germline, CDR1 KGHDR and CDR2 SFDVKD. This CDR3 has 14 amino acids. With 6 bases removed from V and 2 bases from J, the gap between germline ends came to 12 bases. CDR3 nucleotides: TGTGCCACCAGTACAACAGGGCGGAACTATGGCTACACCTTC. Translated, it gives CATSTTGRNYGYTF.

This rearrangement joins TRBV9 to TRBJ2-3; 11 bases are a match to TRBD2. Unmatched junction bases numbered 4, after V lost 4 bases and J lost 0 bases. The CDR3 spans 16 residues. Germline V gene lookup returns CDR1 SGDLS and CDR2 YYNGEE. The CDR3 nucleotides read TGTGCCAGCAGCTCGAGACTAGCGGGAAGCACAGATACGCAGTATTTT. It yields the protein CASSSRLAGSTDTQYF.

The chain joins TRBV6-4 to TRBJ2-1, with TRBD1 matching over 10 bases. V lost 2 bases and J lost 3; bases outside the gene matches: 4. The CDR3 has 16 residues. The germline gives CDR1 MRHNA, CDR2 SNTAGT. The CDR3: CASSDMGDRGYNEQFF. The DNA for the CDR3 is TGTGCCAGCAGTGACATGGGGGACAGGGGCTACAATGAGCAGTTCTTC.

This sequence joins TRBV21-1 and TRBJ2-1; TRBD2, the table's D call, was not compared with the DNA. TRBV21-1 is recorded as a pseudogene. This CDR3 region has 16 residues. The CDR3 here is CASSKGMAGGYNEQFF. CDR3 in DNA: TGTGCCAGCAGCAAAGGTATGGCGGGAGGCTACAATGAGCAGTTCTTC.

The rearrangement uses TRBV9 and TRBJ2-5; D gene uncertain. The CDR3 is 13 residues long. Trimming took off 3 bases at V and 7 bases at J, with 13 bases between the two ends. The germline V gene has CDR1 SGDLS and CDR2 YYNGEE. For the CDR3, the DNA is TGTGCCAGCAGCGCCAGTCACCTTGGGACCCAGTACTTC. Its protein product is CASSASHLGTQYF. The full variable domain, completed using reference TRBV9 and TRBJ2-5, is DSGVTQTPKHLITATGQRVTLRCSPRSGDLSVYWYQQSLDQGLQFLIQYYNGEERAKGNILERFSAQQFPDLHSELNLSSLELGDSALYFCASSASHLGTQYFGPGTRLLVL.

This sequence joins TRBV19 and TRBJ2-2, with 8 bases lining up with TRBD1. In germline, CDR1 is LNHDA, CDR2 SQIVND (reference sequence). The CDR3 is made up of 15 amino acids. J gave up 3 bases and V 1 base, and 1 base lay outside the gene matches. Written as DNA, the CDR3 is TGTGCCAGTAGTATAGGGACAGGGTACACCGGGGAGCTGTTTTTT. It encodes CASSIGTGYTGELFF.

The chain is built from TRBV27 and TRBJ1-1; D remains unclear. The germline CDR1 and CDR2 sequences are MNHEY and SMNVEV (reference sequence). The CDR3 runs to 14 residues. Trimming took 0 bases from V and 1 from J, leaving 6 bases between them. The CDR3 DNA follows: TGTGCCAGCAGTTTATCGACGGGGAACACTGAAGCTTTCTTT. Translation: CASSLSTGNTEAFF.

This clone was counted once. This chain connects TRBV28 to TRBJ1-2; D call uncertain. CDR1 MDHEN and CDR2 SYDVKM come from the germline V gene. The CDR3 totals 14 residues. Trimming stripped 5 bases from V and 0 bases from J, with 10 bases between. The CDR3 loop is CASSHGRANYGYTF. In DNA form, the CDR3 reads TGTGCCAGCAGTCACGGGAGAGCTAACTATGGCTACACCTTC.

This chain connects TRBV2 to TRBJ1-4; 10 bases map to TRBD1. The CDR3 extends over 15 amino acids. Per germline, CDR1 SNHLY and CDR2 FYNNEI. V trimming: 6 bases; J trimming: 3 bases; junction bases outside the gene matches: 4. CDR3 sequence (DNA): TGTGCCAGCAGGGACAGGGGGTTTTCTAATGAAAAACTGTTTTTT. Translated, it gives CASRDRGFSNEKLFF. The full variable domain, in which reference TRBV2 and TRBJ1-4 provide the parts outside the CDR3, is EPEVTQTPSHQVTQMGQEVILRCVPISNHLYFYWYRQILGQKVEFLVSFYNNEISEKSEIFDDQFSVERPDGSNFTLKIRSTKLEDSAMYFCASRDRGFSNEKLFFGSGTQLSVL.